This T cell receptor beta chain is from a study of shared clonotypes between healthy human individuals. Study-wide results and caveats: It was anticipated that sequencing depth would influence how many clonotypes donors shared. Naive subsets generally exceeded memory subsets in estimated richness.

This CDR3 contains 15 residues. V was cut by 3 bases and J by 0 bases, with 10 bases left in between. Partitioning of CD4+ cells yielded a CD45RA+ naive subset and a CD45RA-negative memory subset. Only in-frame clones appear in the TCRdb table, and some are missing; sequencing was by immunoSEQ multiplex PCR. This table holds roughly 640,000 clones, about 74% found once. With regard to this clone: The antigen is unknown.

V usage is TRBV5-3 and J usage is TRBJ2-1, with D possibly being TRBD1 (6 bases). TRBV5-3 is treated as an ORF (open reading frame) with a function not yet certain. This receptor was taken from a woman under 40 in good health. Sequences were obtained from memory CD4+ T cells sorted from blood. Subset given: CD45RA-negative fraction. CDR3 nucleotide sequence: TGTGCCAGAAGCTCCAGGGGAGTCTCCTACAATGAGCAGTTCTTC. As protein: CARSSRGVSYNEQFF.